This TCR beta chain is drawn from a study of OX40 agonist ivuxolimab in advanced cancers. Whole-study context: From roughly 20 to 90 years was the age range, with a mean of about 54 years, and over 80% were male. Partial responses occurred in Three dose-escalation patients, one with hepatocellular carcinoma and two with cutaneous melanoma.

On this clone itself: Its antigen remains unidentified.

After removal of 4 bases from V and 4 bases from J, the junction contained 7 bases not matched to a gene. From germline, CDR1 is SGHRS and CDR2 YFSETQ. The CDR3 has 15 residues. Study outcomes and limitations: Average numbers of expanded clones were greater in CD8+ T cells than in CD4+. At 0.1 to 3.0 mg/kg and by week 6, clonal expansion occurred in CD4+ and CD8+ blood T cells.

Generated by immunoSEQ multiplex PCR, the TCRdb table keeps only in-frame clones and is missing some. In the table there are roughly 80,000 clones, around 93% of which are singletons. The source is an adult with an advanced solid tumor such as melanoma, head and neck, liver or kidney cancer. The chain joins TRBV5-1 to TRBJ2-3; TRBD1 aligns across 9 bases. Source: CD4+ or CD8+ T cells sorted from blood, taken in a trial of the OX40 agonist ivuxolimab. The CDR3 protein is CASSRLTGGADTQYF. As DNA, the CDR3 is TGCGCCAGCAGCCGGTTGACAGGGGGGGCAGATACGCAGTATTTT.